The subject of this entry is one T cell receptor (beta chain). The sample belongs to a study of Graves' ophthalmopathy and Graves' hyperthyroidism. The CDR3 is made up of 14 amino acids. The V and J ends lost 6 bases and 3 bases respectively, with 14 bases between them. CDR1 MDHEN and CDR2 SYDVKM come from the germline V gene. The authors amplified TCR beta CDR3 regions, and they did so from RNA transcripts for repertoire sequencing. RT-PCR was first run with HTBI primers, then multiplex PCR in a second round. TCRdb re-called the multiplex PCR reads through MiXCR, storing one row per CDR3 protein. The table has approximately 160,000 distinct CDR3 sequences, about two fifths seen once.

The clonotype originates from a young man with Graves' ophthalmopathy. The sequenced sample was peripheral blood. The V and J genes are TRBV28 and TRBJ1-1, with D maybe TRBD1 (5 bases). Here the CDR3 DNA reads TGTGCCAGCAGGCCGGGGCTGGAGTACACTGAAGCTTTCTTT. Protein product: CASRPGLEYTEAFF. The full variable domain, with the rest looked up from reference TRBV28 and TRBJ1-1, is DVKVTQSSRYLVKRTGEKVFLECVQDMDHENMFWYRQDPGLGLRLIYFSYDVKMKEKGDIPEGYSVSREKKERFSLILESASTNQTSMYLCASRPGLEYTEAFFGQGTRLTVV.